One T cell receptor (beta chain) is described in this entry. The antigen remains undetermined. Each of the donors was a healthy adult who was HIV-negative and had not had a recent acute infection or vaccination. The data belong to a study of shared clonotypes between healthy human individuals. On the study more broadly: The composition of the donors was two women and a few men aged 18 to 49. A donor's plate count was three for CD4 naive and three for CD4 memory; CD8 naive had two and CD8 memory one.

V gave up 2 bases and J gave up 3 bases, with 11 bases separating them. The CDR3 totals 15 residues. Germline assignment: CDR1 SGHNT and CDR2 YYREEE (reference sequence). Clones were sequenced by immunoSEQ multiplex PCR, and TCRdb holds only the in-frame ones, with some missing. In the table there are some 660,000 clones, roughly 73% of which are singletons. Study conclusions and caveats: Clonotype sharing among the donors was expected to vary with sequencing depth.

This sequence was found in a woman aged 25-40 years in good health. The chain combines TRBV5-4 with TRBJ2-2; D is possibly TRBD2 (6 bases). Sequencing input: memory CD4+ T cells sorted from blood. Noted subset: CD45RA-negative fraction. The CDR3 loop reads CASSFYWGDTGELFF. DNA of the CDR3: TGTGCCAGCAGCTTTTATTGGGGGGACACCGGGGAGCTGTTTTTT. Full variable domain (outside the CDR3, taken from reference TRBV5-4 and TRBJ2-2): ETGVTQSPTHLIKTRGQQVTLRCSSQSGHNTVSWYQQALGQGPQFIFQYYREEENGRGNFPPRFSGLQFPNYSSELNVNALELDDSALYLCASSFYWGDTGELFFGEGSRLTVL.